Listed below are T cell receptor beta chains from one sample, sequenced in a study of T cells after yellow fever vaccination. TCRdb re-called the 5' RACE reads with MiXCR, one entry per CDR3 protein. The sample carries some 400,000 distinct CDR3 sequences, 18% recorded once. The specimen was PBMCs, collected before the yellow fever booster vaccination. The receptors shown here come from a man between 18 and 29 years old who received the YFV17D yellow fever vaccine. Each CDR3 is given with its conserved first and last residue. The order of the fields is clone size, D gene, V gene, J gene, CDR3 DNA, CDR3 protein. D genes are given only for firm matches. For some rows the clone size is stated as once, few or many, or as a class when expanded; others skip it.

>few|TRBD2|TRBV20-1|TRBJ2-5
TGCAGTGCTAGACTAGCGGGGGATCTACAAGAGACCCAGTACTTC
CSARLAGDLQETQYF
>once|NA|TRBV30|TRBJ2-1
TGTGCCTGGAGTTCTGGGAATGAGCAGTTCTTC
CAWSSGNEQFF
>NA|NA|TRBV6-4|TRBJ2-3
TGTGCCAGCAGTGAAAGACAGGGCACAGATACGCAGTATTTT
CASSERQGTDTQYF
>few|NA|TRBV24-1|TRBJ2-1
TGTGCCACCAGTGGCTACAATGAGCAGTTCTTC
CATSGYNEQFF
>NA|NA|TRBV18|TRBJ1-2
TGTGCCAGCTCACCAGGCATTTCGGATGGCTACACCTTC
CASSPGISDGYTF
>NA|TRBD1|TRBV5-5|TRBJ1-2
TGTGCCAGCAGCTCTCGGTTGGAAACAGGGGCCTTCTATGGCTACACCTTC
CASSSRLETGAFYGYTF
>NA|NA|TRBV4-3|TRBJ2-1
TGCGCCAGCAGCCAGCCCCAGGGTATAGAGCAGTTCTTC
CASSQPQGIEQFF
>NA|NA|TRBV4-1|TRBJ1-6
TGCGCCAGCAGCCAAGACCTGGTAGGTTCACCCCTCCACTTT
CASSQDLVGSPLHF
>NA|NA|TRBV5-1|TRBJ1-5
TGCGCCAGCAGAGAAACAGGTTCGAATCAGCCCCAGCATTTT
CASRETGSNQPQHF
>few|NA|TRBV5-6|TRBJ2-5
TGTGCCAGCAGCTTCTCTTCGAAAGAGACCCAGTACTTC
CASSFSSKETQYF
>few|NA|TRBV12-3/TRBV12-4|TRBJ2-7
TGTGCCAGCAGTCGTAGACAGTCCTCCTACGAGCAGTACTTC
CASSRRQSSYEQYF
>NA|NA|TRBV10-3|TRBJ1-5
TGTGCCATCAGTGAGTCCACAGGGAACGTTGGCAATCAGCCCCAGCATTTT
CAISESTGNVGNQPQHF
>few|NA|TRBV7-2|TRBJ2-1
TGTGCCAGCAGCCGAATCCCGGGCCACCTCGAAAATGAGCAGTTCTTC
CASSRIPGHLENEQFF
>NA|NA|TRBV6-5|TRBJ2-3
TGTGCCAGCAGTTACTCGCTAGGTCCTCGGACACCGAGCACAGATACGCAGTATTTT
CASSYSLGPRTPSTDTQYF
>few|NA|TRBV7-2|TRBJ2-5
TGTGCCAGCAGCTTAGTAGTGGAGACCCAGTACTTC
CASSLVVETQYF
>NA|NA|TRBV29-1|TRBJ1-4
TGCAGCGTCCACGTAGGCGAAAAACTGTTTTTT
CSVHVGEKLFF
>few|NA|TRBV2|TRBJ2-6
TGTGCCAGCAGCGGAGAACTCTCTGGGGCCAACGTCCTGACTTTC
CASSGELSGANVLTF
>NA|TRBD1|TRBV6-2/TRBV6-3|TRBJ2-7
TGTGCCACCTACCGGGACAGTTCCTACGAGCAGTACTTC
CATYRDSSYEQYF
>few|NA|TRBV20-1|TRBJ1-2
TGCAGTGCTAGTATGAGGGCCGAAGGCTACACCTTC
CSASMRAEGYTF
>few|NA|TRBV7-8|TRBJ1-1
TGTGCCAGCAGCCCCACGAGGTGGGTTTTGGGGGCTTTCTTT
CASSPTRWVLGAFF
>NA|NA|TRBV29-1|TRBJ1-2
TGCAGCGTTCACGACGGCCTAAACTATGGCTACACCTTC
CSVHDGLNYGYTF